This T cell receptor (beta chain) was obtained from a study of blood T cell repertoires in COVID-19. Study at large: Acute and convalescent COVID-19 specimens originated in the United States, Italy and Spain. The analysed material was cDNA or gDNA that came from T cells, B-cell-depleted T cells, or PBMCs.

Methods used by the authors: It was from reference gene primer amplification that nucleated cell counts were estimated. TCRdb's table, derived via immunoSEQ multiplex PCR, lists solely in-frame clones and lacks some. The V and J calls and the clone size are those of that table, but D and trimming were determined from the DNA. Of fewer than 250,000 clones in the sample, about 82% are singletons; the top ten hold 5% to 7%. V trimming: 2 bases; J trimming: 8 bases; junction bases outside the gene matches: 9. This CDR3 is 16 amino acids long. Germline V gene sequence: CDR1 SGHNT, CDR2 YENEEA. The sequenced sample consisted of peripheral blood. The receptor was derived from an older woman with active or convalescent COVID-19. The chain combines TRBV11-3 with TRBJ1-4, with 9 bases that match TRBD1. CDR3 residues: CASSLLTGQGLEKLFF. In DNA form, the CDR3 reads TGTGCCAGCAGCTTACTAACGGGACAGGGTTTGGAAAAACTGTTTTTT.